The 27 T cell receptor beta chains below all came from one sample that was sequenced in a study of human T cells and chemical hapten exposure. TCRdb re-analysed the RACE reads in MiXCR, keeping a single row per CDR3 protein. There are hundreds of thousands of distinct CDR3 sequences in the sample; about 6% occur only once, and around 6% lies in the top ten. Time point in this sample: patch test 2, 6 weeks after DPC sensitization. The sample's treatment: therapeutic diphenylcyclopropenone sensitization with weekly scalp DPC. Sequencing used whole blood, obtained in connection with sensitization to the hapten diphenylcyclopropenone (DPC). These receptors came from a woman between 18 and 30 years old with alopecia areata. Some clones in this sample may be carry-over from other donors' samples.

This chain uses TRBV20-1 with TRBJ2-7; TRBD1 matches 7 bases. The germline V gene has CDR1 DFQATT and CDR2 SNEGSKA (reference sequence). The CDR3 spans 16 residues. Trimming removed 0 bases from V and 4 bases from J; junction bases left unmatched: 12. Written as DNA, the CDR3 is TGCAGTGCTAGAGATCTAGGGGGCCTAGAGGTATACGAGCAGTACTTC. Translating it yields CSARDLGGLEVYEQYF.

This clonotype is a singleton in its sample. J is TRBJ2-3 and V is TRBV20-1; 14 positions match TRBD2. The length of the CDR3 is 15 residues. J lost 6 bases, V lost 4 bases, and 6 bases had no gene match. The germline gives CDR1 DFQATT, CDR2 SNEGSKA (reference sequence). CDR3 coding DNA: TGCAGTGCTACCGGGACTAGCGGGGGAGGGGATACGCAGTATTTT. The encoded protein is CSATGTSGGGDTQYF.

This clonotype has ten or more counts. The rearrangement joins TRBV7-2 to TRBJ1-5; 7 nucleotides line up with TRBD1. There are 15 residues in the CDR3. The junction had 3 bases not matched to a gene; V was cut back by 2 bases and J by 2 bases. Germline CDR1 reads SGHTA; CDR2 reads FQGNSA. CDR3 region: CASSLKGQGNQPQHF. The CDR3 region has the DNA TGTGCCAGCAGCTTAAAAGGACAGGGCAATCAGCCCCAGCATTTT.

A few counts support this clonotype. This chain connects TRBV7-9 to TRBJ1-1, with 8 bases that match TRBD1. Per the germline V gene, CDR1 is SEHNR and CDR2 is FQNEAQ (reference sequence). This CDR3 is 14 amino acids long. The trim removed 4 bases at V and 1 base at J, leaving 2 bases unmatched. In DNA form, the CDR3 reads TGTGCCAGCAGCTGGGACAGGAGGAACACTGAAGCTTTCTTT. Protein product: CASSWDRRNTEAFF.

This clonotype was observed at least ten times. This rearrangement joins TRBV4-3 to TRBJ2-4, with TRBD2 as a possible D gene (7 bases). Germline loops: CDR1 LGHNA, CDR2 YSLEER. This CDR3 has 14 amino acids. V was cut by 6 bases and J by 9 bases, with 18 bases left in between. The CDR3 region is CASSDTGTGGIQYF. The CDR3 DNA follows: TGCGCCAGCAGTGACACAGGGACGGGGGGCATTCAGTACTTC.

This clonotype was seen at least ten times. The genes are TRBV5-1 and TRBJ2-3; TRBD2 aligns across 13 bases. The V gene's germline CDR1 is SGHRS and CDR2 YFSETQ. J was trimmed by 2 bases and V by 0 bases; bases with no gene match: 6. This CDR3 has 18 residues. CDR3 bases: TGCGCCAGCAGCTTGGGACTAGCGGGGGGTAGCCTCACAGATACGCAGTATTTT. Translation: CASSLGLAGGSLTDTQYF.

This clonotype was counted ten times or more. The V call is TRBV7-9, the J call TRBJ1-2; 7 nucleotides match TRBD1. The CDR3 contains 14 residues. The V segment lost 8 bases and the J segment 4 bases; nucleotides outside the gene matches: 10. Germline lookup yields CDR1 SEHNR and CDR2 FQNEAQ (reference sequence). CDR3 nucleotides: TGTGCCAGCCACAAAGGGGACAGCCTCTATGGCTACACCTTC. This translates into CASHKGDSLYGYTF.

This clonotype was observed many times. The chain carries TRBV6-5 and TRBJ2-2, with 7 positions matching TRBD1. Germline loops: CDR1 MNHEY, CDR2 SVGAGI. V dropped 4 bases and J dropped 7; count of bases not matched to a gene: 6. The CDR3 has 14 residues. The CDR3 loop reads CASSSTGAGGELFF. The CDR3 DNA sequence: TGTGCCAGCAGTTCTACAGGGGCGGGCGGGGAGCTGTTTTTT.

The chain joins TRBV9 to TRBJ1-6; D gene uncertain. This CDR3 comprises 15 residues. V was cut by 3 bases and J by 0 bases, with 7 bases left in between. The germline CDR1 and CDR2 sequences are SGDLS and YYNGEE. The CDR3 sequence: CASSAESSYNSPLHF. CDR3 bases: TGTGCCAGCAGCGCAGAGAGCTCCTATAATTCACCCCTCCACTTT. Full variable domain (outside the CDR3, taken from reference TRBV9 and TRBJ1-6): DSGVTQTPKHLITATGQRVTLRCSPRSGDLSVYWYQQSLDQGLQFLIQYYNGEERAKGNILERFSAQQFPDLHSELNLSSLELGDSALYFCASSAESSYNSPLHFGNGTRLTVT.

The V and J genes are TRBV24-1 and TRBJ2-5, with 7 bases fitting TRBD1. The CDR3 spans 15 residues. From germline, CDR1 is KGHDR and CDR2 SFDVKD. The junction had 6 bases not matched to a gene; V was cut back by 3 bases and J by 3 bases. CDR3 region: CATSDAGTAEETQYF. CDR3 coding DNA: TGTGCCACCAGTGATGCCGGGACAGCCGAAGAGACCCAGTACTTC.

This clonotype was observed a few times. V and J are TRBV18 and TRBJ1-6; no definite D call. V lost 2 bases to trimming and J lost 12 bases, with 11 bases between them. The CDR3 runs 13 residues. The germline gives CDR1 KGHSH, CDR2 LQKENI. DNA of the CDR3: TGTGCCAGCTCACCAGGGTCTCTTTTACCCCTCCACTTT. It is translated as CASSPGSLLPLHF.

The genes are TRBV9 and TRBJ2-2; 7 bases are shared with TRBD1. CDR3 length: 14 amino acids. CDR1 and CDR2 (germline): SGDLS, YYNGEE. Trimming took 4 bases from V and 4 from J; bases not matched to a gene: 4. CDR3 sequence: CASSIDRVTGELFF. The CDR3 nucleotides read TGTGCCAGCAGCATCGACAGGGTCACCGGGGAGCTGTTTTTT.

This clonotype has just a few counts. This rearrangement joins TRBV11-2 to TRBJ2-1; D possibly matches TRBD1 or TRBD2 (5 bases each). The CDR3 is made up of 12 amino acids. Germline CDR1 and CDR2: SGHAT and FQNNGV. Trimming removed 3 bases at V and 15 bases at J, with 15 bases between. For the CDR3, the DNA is TGTGCCAGCAGCTTTGGAAGGGACCGCCCGTTCTTC. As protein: CASSFGRDRPFF.

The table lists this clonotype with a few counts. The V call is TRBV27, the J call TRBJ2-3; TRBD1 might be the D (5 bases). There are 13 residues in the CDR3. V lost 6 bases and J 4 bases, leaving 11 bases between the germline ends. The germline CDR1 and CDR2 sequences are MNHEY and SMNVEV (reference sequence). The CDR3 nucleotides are TGTGCCAGCAGGACAGATATTTCAGATACGCAGTATTTT. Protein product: CASRTDISDTQYF.

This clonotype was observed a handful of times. Here the CDR3 reads CASSLTRGPSYEQYF. The DNA for the CDR3 is TGTGCCAGCAGCTTAACTCGTGGGCCCTCCTACGAGCAGTACTTC. The chain joins TRBV7-3 to TRBJ2-7; D uncertain. Trimming left V 0 bases short and J 0 bases short, with 9 bases between. This CDR3 spans 15 amino acids. From germline, CDR1 is SGHTA and CDR2 FQGTGA.

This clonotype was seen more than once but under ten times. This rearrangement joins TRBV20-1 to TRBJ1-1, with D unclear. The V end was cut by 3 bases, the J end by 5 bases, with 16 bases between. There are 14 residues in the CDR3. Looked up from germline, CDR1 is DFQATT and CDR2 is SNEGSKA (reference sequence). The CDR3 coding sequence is TGCAGTGCTAGCGGGGTCGGAACTGGAACTGAAGCTTTCTTT. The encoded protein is CSASGVGTGTEAFF.

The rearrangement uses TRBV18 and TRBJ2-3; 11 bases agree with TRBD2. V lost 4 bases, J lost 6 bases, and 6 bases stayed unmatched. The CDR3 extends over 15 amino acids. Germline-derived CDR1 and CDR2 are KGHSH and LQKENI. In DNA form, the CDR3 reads TGTGCCAGCTCACAGACTAGCGGGATTCTGGATACGCAGTATTTT. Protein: CASSQTSGILDTQYF.

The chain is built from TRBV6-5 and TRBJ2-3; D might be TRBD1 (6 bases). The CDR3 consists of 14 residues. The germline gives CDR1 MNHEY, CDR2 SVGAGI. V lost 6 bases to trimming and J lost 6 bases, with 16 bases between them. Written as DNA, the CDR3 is TGTGCCAGCAGCGCGAGGACAGTATGGGATACGCAGTATTTT. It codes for CASSARTVWDTQYF.

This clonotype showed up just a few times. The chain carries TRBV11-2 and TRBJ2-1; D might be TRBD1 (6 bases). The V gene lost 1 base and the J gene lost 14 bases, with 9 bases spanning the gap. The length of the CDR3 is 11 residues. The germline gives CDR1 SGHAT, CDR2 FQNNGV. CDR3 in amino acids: CASSLGGHEFF. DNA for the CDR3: TGTGCCAGCAGCTTAGGGGGGCATGAGTTCTTC. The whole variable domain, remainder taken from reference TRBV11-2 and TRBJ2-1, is EAGVAQSPRYKIIEKRQSVAFWCNPISGHATLYWYQQILGQGPKLLIQFQNNGVVDDSQLPKDRFSAERLKGVDSTLKIQPAKLEDSAVYLCASSLGGHEFFGPGTRLTVL.

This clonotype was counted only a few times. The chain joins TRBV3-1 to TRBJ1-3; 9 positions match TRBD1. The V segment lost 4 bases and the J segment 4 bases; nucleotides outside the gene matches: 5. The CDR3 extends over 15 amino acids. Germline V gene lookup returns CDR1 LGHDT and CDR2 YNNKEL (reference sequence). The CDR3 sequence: CASSRSGQGGNTIYF. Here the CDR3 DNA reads TGTGCCAGCAGCCGAAGCGGACAGGGGGGAAACACCATATATTTT.

CDR3: CASTDTSNQPQHF. DNA for the CDR3: TGTGCCAGCACCGACACTAGCAATCAGCCCCAGCATTTT. The gene calls are TRBV2 and TRBJ1-5; D not resolved. The CDR3 covers 13 residues. Trimming removed 7 bases at V and 0 bases at J, with 7 bases between. Germline V gene data show CDR1 as SNHLY and CDR2 as FYNNEI. Variable domain in full (rest from reference TRBV2 and TRBJ1-5): EPEVTQTPSHQVTQMGQEVILRCVPISNHLYFYWYRQILGQKVEFLVSFYNNEISEKSEIFDDQFSVERPDGSNFTLKIRSTKLEDSAMYFCASTDTSNQPQHFGDGTRLSIL.

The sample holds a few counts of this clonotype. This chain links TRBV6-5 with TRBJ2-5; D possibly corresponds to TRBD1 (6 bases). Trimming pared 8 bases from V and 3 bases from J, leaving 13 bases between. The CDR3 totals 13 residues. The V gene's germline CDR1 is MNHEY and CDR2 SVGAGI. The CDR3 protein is CASRRRDKETQYF. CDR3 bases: TGTGCCAGCCGTAGACGGGACAAAGAGACCCAGTACTTC.

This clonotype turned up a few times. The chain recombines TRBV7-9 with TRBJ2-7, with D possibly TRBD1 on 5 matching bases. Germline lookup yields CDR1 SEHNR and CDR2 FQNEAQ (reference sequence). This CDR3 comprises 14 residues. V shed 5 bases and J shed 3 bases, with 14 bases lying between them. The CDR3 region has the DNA TGTGCCAGCAGCCGCCTTCAGGGCAGCTACGAGCAGTACTTC. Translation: CASSRLQGSYEQYF.

In DNA, the CDR3 is TGTGCCAGCGGGTCAACCGGGGCGAGGGTGTACTTC. Amino acid sequence: CASGSTGARVYF. The chain uses TRBV7-9 and TRBJ2-7; D may match TRBD1 or TRBD2 (5 bases each). CDR1 is SEHNR, CDR2 FQNEAQ, per germline (reference sequence). The CDR3 is made up of 12 amino acids. Trimming left V 8 bases short and J 12 bases short, with 20 bases between.

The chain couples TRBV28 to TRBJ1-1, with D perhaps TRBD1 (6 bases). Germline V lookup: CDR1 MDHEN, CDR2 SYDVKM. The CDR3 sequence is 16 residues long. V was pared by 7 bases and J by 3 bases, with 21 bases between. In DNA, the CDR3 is TGTGCCAGCACCCTCAGAGGGGGGGCGCAGGACACTGAAGCTTTCTTT. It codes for CASTLRGGAQDTEAFF.

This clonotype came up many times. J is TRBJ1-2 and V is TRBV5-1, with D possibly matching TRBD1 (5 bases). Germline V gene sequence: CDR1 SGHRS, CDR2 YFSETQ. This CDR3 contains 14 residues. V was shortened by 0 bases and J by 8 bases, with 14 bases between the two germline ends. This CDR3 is CASSLGAGRQGYTF. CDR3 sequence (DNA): TGCGCCAGCAGCTTGGGGGCAGGGCGTCAAGGCTACACCTTC.

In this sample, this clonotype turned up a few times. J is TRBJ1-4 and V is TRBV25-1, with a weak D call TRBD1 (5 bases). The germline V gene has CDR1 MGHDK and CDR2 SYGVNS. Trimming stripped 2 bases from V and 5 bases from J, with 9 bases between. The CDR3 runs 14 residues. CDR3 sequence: CASSEPSGNEKLFF. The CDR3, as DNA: TGTGCCAGCAGTGAACCGTCAGGGAATGAAAAACTGTTTTTT. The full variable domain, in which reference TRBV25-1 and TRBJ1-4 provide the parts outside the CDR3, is EADIYQTPRYLVIGTGKKITLECSQTMGHDKMYWYQQDPGMELHLIHYSYGVNSTEKGDLSSESTVSRIRTEHFPLTLESARPSHTSQYLCASSEPSGNEKLFFGSGTQLSVL.